The source of this TCR beta chain is a study of blood T cell repertoires in COVID-19. Study details: Acute-phase and convalescent COVID-19 samples originated in the United States, Italy and Spain. PBMCs, B-cell-depleted T cells, or T cells were the source of the cDNA or gDNA that made up the material.

In the authors' methods: Amplified reference gene primers provided the basis for estimating nucleated cell counts. Sequenced by immunoSEQ multiplex PCR; TCRdb stores in-frame clones only, minus some. For V, J and clone size, that table is used; D and trimming come from the DNA. The table has some 140,000 clones, about 90% seen once; the top ten hold roughly 0.54%. The CDR3 totals 15 residues. The V segment lost 3 bases and the J segment 9 bases; nucleotides outside the gene matches: 5. CDR1 and CDR2 from the germline V gene are SGHRS and YFSETQ. The TCR comes from a man over 45 with acute or convalescent COVID-19. Sequencing was performed on peripheral blood. The genes are TRBV5-1 and TRBJ1-6; 11 bases match TRBD1. The CDR3 DNA reads TGCGCCAGCAGCTGGACAGGGGGCCGCGGTTCACCCCTCCACTTT. Amino acid sequence: CASSWTGGRGSPLHF.